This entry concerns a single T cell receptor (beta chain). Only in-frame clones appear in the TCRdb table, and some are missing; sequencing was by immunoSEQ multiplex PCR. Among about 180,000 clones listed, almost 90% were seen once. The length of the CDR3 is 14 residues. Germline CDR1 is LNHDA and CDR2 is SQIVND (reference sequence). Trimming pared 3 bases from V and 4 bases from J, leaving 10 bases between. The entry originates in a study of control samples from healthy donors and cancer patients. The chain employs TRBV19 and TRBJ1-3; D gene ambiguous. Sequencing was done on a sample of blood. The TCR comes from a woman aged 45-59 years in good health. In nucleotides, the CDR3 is TGTGCCAGTAGTATGAGTGGAAGAGGAAACACCATATATTTT. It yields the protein CASSMSGRGNTIYF.